Here is one T cell receptor beta chain with its context. The CDR3 sequence is 18 residues long. Germline values: CDR1 MGHRA, CDR2 YSYEKL. V dropped 1 base and J dropped 1; count of bases not matched to a gene: 9. The entry originates in a study of blood T cell repertoires in COVID-19. Clones were sequenced by immunoSEQ multiplex PCR, and TCRdb holds only the in-frame ones, with some missing. The table includes tens of thousands of clones, roughly 80% detected once. The rearrangement uses TRBV4-1 and TRBJ2-3; 9 bases fit TRBD2. This clonotype originated in an older woman with acute or convalescent COVID-19. Sequencing input: peripheral blood. In DNA, the CDR3 is TGCGCCAGCAGCCAAGCGGCGGGGGGGCCGTACGGCACAGATACGCAGTATTTT. Amino acids: CASSQAAGGPYGTDTQYF.